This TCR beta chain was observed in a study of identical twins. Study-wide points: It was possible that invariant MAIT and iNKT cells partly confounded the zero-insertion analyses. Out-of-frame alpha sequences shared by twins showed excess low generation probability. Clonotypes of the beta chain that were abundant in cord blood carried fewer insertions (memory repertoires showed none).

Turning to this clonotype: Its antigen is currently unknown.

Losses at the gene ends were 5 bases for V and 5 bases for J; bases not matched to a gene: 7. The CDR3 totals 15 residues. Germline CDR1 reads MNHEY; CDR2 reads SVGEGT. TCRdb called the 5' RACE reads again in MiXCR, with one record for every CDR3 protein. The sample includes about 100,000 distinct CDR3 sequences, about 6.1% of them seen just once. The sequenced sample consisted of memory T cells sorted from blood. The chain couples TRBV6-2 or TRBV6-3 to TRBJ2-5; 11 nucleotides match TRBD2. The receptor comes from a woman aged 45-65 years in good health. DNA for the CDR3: TGTGCCAGCAGTCCCACTAGCGGGGGTCGGGAGACCCAGTACTTC. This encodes CASSPTSGGRETQYF.